This TCR beta chain was documented in a study of OX40 agonist ivuxolimab in advanced cancers. Using immunoSEQ multiplex PCR, the repertoire was profiled, and TCRdb retains in-frame clones only, with some absent. The sample has approximately 87,000 clones, about nine tenths seen once; the top ten hold around 4.1%. V lost 8 bases, J lost 5 bases, and 10 bases lay in between. The CDR3 runs 11 residues. Germline CDR1 MNHNS, CDR2 SASEGT. The material was CD4+ or CD8+ T cells sorted from blood, obtained in a trial of the OX40 agonist ivuxolimab. This chain uses TRBV6-1 with TRBJ2-7; D could derive from TRBD1 or TRBD2 (5 bases each). This TCR derives from an adult with an advanced solid tumor such as melanoma, head and neck, liver or kidney cancer. The CDR3, as DNA: TGTGCCAGCCGCTGGGGGAACGAGCAGTACTTC. Translating it yields CASRWGNEQYF.